Listed below are T cell receptor beta chains from one sample, sequenced in a study of blood T cell repertoires in COVID-19. Profiling relied on immunoSEQ multiplex PCR, and the TCRdb table lists in-frame clones only, not all of them. There are about 200,000 clones in the sample; approximately 90% occur only once, and 20% to 25% lies in the top ten. Sequencing used PBMCs or T cells enriched from blood (not recorded which). These receptors all come from a woman between 35 and 50 years old in a cohort exposed to, infected with or recovered from COVID-19 (not recorded which). Both conserved end residues are part of each CDR3. The order of the fields is J gene, D gene, V gene, clone size, CDR3 DNA, CDR3 protein. D genes are given only for firm matches. Only some rows state a clone size, as once, few, many or a class for expanded clones.

j_gene: TRBJ2-2
d_gene: TRBD2
v_gene: TRBV27
abundance: -
CDR3nt: TGTGCCACGGGGGGACTAGCGGGAGTTGGGTCCGGGGAGCTGTTTTTT
CDR3aa: CATGGLAGVGSGELFF

j_gene: TRBJ1-4
d_gene: TRBD1
v_gene: TRBV6-1
abundance: medium-sized
CDR3nt: TGTGCCAGCAGTGATCAAATAGGGACAGGAGGAGAAAAACTGTTTTTT
CDR3aa: CASSDQIGTGGEKLFF

j_gene: TRBJ2-1
d_gene: TRBD2
v_gene: TRBV29-1
abundance: -
CDR3nt: TGCAGCGTTGAAGAGGGACTAGCTTACGATGAGCAGTTCTTC
CDR3aa: CSVEEGLAYDEQFF

j_gene: TRBJ1-2
d_gene: TRBD1
v_gene: TRBV9
abundance: -
CDR3nt: TGTGCCAGCAGCACATCGACAGGGTTTGGCTATGGCTACACCTTC
CDR3aa: CASSTSTGFGYGYTF

j_gene: TRBJ2-3
d_gene: TRBD1
v_gene: TRBV28
abundance: few
CDR3nt: TGTGCCAGCAGTTCCTCGGACAGGGGAACCACAGATACGCAGTATTTT
CDR3aa: CASSSSDRGTTDTQYF

j_gene: TRBJ1-5
d_gene: TRBD1
v_gene: TRBV5-8
abundance: -
CDR3nt: TGTGCCAGCAGCTTGGGACAGGGAGGCAATCAGCCCCAGCATTTT
CDR3aa: CASSLGQGGNQPQHF

j_gene: TRBJ1-2
d_gene: -
v_gene: TRBV7-9
abundance: -
CDR3nt: TGTGCCAGCAGCTCGAACAGGCGCGCGAACTATGGCTACACCTTC
CDR3aa: CASSSNRRANYGYTF

j_gene: TRBJ2-2
d_gene: TRBD1
v_gene: TRBV2
abundance: -
CDR3nt: TGTGCCAGCAGAGCCTTAGGGACAGGGACCGGGGAGCTGTTTTTT
CDR3aa: CASRALGTGTGELFF

j_gene: TRBJ2-1
d_gene: -
v_gene: TRBV24-1
abundance: -
CDR3nt: TGTGCCACGAGCGACAGGTACAATGAGCAGTTCTTC
CDR3aa: CATSDRYNEQFF

j_gene: TRBJ1-1
d_gene: -
v_gene: TRBV13
abundance: -
CDR3nt: TGTGCCAGCAGCTTAGGGGGCCCAGGGTTGAACACTGAAGCTTTCTTT
CDR3aa: CASSLGGPGLNTEAFF